This T cell receptor beta chain came from a study of T cell responses to AZD1222 COVID-19 vaccine. Study-level points and caveats: Clonal diversity was possibly underestimated, and white British individuals and females predominated among donors.

Note on this clone: Its antigen is unknown.

The V and J ends lost 6 bases and 5 bases respectively, with 22 bases between them. This CDR3 region has 15 residues. Germline V CDR1 and CDR2: SQVTM, ANQGSEA. The protocol was immunoSEQ multiplex PCR, while the TCRdb copy is restricted to in-frame clones and leaves out a portion. Altogether around 140,000 clones are present, about nine tenths being singletons, with the ten largest covering around 20%. The chain is built from TRBV29-1 and TRBJ1-1, with a possible D match to TRBD1 (5 bases). This TCR was sampled from an adult in good health. The sample was peripheral blood, taken on day 0 of AZD1222 vaccination. DNA for the CDR3: TGCAGCGTGGCGAACTTAGGAGGTGGGGGGACTGAAGCTTTCTTT. This translates into CSVANLGGGGTEAFF.